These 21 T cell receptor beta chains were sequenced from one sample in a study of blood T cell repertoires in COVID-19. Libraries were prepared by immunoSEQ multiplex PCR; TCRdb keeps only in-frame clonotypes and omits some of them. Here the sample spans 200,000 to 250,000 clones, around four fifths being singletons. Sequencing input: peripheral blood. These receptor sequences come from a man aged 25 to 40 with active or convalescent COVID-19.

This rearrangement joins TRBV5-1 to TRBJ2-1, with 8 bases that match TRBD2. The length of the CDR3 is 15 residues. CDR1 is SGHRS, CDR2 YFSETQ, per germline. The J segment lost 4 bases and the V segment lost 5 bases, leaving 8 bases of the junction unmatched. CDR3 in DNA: TGCGCCAGCAGGCAAGCGGGAGTTGAATACAATGAGCAGTTCTTC. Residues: CASRQAGVEYNEQFF.

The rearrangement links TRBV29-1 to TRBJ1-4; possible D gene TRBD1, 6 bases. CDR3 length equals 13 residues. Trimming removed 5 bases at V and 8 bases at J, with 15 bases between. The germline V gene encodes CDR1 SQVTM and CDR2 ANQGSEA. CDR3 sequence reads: CSVSVRGGEKLFF. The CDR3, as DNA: TGCAGCGTTTCCGTCAGGGGAGGGGAAAAACTGTTTTTT.

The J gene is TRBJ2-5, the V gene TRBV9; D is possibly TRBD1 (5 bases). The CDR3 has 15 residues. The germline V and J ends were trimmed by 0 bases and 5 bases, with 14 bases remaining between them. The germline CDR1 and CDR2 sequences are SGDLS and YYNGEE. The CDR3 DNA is TGTGCCAGCAGCGTAGAGGGGAACCGACAGGAGACCCAGTACTTC. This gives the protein CASSVEGNRQETQYF.

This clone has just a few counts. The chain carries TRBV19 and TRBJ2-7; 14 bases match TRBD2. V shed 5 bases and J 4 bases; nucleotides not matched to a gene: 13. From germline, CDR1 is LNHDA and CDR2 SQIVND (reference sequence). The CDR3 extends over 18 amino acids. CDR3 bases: TGTGCCAGTAGTTTCGCCGGGACTAGCGGGAGTACTAATTACGAGCAGTACTTC. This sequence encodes CASSFAGTSGSTNYEQYF. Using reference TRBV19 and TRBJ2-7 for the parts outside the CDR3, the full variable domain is DGGITQSPKYLFRKEGQNVTLSCEQNLNHDAMYWYRQDPGQGLRLIYYSQIVNDFQKGDIAEGYSVSREKKESFPLTVTSAQKNPTAFYLCASSFAGTSGSTNYEQYFGPGTRLTVT.

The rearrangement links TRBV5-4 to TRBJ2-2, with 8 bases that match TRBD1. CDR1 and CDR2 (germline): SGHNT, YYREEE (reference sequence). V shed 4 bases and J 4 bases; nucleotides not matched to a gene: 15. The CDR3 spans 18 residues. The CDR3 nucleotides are TGTGCCAGCAGCACCCCAGGACAGGGCAGTCCCCGCACCGGGGAGCTGTTTTTT. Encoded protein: CASSTPGQGSPRTGELFF.

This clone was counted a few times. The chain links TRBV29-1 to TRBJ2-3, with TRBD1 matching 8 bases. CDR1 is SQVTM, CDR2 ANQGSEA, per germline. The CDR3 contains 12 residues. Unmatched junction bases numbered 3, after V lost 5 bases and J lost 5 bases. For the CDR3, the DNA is TGCAGCGTTAGCAGGGGGCAAGATACGCAGTATTTT. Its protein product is CSVSRGQDTQYF.

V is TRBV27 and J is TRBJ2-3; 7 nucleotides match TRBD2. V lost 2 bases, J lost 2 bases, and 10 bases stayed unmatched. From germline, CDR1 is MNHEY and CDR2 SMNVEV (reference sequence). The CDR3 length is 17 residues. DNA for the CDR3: TGTGCCAGCAGTTTAGTCTTAGGGGCGGGAGCCACAGATACGCAGTATTTT. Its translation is CASSLVLGAGATDTQYF.

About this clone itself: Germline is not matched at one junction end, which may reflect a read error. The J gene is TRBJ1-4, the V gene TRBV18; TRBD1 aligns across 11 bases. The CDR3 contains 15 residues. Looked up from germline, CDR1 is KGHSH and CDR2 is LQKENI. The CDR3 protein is CASSAPGQGVEKLFF. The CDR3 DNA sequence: TGTGCCAGCTCAGCACCGGGACAGGGGGTTGAAAAACTGTTTTTT.

In DNA, the CDR3 is TGTGCCAGCAGTTACCGGACTAGCGGGAGGAACGAGCAGTACTTC. This gives the protein CASSYRTSGRNEQYF. The chain carries TRBV6-5 and TRBJ2-7, with 14 bases matching TRBD2. This CDR3 is 15 amino acids long. V gave up 2 bases and J gave up 5 bases; unmatched junction bases: 2. Germline V CDR1 and CDR2: MNHEY, SVGAGI.

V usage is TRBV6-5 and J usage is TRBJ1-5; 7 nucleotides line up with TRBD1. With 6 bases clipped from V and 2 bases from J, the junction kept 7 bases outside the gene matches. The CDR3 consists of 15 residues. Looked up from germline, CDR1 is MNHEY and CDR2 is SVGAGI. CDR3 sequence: CASSGTARGNQPQHF. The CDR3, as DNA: TGTGCCAGCAGCGGGACAGCTAGAGGCAATCAGCCCCAGCATTTT.

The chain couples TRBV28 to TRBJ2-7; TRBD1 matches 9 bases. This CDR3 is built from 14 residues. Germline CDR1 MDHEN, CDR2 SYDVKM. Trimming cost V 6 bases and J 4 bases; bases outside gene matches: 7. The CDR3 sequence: CASRGTGLMYEQYF. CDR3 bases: TGTGCCAGCAGGGGGACAGGGCTTATGTACGAGCAGTACTTC.

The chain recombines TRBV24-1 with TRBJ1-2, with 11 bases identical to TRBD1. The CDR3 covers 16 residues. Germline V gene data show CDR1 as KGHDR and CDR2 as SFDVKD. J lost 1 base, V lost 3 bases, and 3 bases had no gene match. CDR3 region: CATSDDGTGGNYGYTF. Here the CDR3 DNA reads TGTGCCACCAGTGATGATGGGACAGGGGGTAACTATGGCTACACCTTC.

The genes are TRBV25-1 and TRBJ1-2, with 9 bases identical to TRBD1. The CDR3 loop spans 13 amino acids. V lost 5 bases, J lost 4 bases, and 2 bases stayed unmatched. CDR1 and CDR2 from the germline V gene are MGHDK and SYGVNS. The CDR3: CASSRQGVYGYTF. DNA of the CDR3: TGTGCCAGCAGTCGACAGGGGGTCTATGGCTACACCTTC.

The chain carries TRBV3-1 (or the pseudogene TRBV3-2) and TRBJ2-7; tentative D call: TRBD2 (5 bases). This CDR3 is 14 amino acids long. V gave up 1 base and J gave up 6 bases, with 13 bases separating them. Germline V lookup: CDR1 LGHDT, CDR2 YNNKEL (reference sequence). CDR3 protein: CASSQVTGRGEQYF. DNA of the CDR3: TGTGCCAGCAGCCAAGTTACGGGTCGGGGCGAGCAGTACTTC.

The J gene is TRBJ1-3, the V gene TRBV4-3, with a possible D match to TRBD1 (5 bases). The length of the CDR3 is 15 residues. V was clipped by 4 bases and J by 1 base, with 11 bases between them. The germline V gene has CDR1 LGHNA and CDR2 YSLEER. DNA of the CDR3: TGCGCCAGCAGCCGGACAAGCGGGTCTGGAAACACCATATATTTT. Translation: CASSRTSGSGNTIYF.

CDR3 protein: CASSQDWGRLAYEQYF. Written as DNA, the CDR3 is TGCGCCAGCAGCCAAGATTGGGGGCGTCTGGCCTACGAGCAGTACTTC. The rearrangement links TRBV4-3 to TRBJ2-7, with D perhaps TRBD1 (6 bases). Germline V gives CDR1 LGHNA, CDR2 YSLEER. The CDR3 runs to 16 residues. V lost 0 bases and J lost 2, with 14 bases in between.

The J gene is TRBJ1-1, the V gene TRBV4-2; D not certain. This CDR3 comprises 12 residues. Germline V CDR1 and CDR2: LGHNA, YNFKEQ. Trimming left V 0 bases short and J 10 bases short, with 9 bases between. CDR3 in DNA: TGTGCCAGCAGCCAAGATCCCGAGAGAGCTTTCTTT. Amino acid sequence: CASSQDPERAFF.

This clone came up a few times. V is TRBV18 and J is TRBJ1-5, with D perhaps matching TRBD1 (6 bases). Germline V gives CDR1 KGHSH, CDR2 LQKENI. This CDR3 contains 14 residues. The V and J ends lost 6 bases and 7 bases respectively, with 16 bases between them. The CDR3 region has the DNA TGTGCCAGCTCGACAGGAGGGGGGGACCAGCCCCAGCATTTT. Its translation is CASSTGGGDQPQHF.

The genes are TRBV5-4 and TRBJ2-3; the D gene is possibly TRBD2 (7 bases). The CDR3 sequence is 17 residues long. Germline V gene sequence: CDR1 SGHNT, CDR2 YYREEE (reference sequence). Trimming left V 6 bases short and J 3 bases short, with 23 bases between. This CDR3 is CASTPRGGARSTDTQYF. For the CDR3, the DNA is TGTGCCAGCACCCCAAGGGGGGGGGCGAGGTCGACAGATACGCAGTATTTT.

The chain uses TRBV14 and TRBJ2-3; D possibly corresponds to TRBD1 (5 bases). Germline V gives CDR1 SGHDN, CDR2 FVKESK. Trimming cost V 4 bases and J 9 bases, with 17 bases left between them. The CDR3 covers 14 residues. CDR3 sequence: CASSLGLQGGTQYF. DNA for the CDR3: TGTGCCAGCAGCCTTGGCCTGCAGGGTGGAACGCAGTATTTT.

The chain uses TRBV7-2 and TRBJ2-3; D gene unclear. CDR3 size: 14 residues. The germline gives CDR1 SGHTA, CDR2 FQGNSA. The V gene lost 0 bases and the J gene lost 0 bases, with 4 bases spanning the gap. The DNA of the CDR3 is TGTGCCAGCAGCTTAGCGAGTAGCACAGATACGCAGTATTTT. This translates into CASSLASSTDTQYF.